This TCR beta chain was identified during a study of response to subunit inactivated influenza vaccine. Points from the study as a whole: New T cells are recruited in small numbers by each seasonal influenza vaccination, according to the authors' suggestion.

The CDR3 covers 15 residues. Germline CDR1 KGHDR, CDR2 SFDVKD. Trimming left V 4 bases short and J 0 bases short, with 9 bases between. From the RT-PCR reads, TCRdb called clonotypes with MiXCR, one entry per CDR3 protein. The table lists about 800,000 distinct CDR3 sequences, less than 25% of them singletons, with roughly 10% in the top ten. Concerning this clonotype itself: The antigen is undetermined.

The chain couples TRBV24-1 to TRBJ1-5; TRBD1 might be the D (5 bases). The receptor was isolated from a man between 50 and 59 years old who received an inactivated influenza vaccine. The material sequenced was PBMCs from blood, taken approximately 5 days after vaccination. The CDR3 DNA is TGTGCCACCAGTGACGGGGCTCATAGCAATCAGCCCCAGCATTTT. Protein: CATSDGAHSNQPQHF.